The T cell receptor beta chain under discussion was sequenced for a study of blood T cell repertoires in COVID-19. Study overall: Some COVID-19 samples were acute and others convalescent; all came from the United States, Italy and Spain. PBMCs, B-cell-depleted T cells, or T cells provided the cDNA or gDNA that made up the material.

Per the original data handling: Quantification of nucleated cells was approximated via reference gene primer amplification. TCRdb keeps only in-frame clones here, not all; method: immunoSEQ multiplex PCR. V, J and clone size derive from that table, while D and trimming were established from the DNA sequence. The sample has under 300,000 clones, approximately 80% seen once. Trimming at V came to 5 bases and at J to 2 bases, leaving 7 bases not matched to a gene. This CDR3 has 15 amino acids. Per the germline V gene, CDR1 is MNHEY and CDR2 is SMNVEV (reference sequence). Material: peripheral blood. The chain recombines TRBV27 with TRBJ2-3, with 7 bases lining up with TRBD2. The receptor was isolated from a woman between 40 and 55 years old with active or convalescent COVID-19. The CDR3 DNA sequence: TGTGCCAGCAGTGCCCTAGCGGAGCACACAGATACGCAGTATTTT. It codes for CASSALAEHTDTQYF.